These 32 T cell receptor beta chains were sequenced from one sample in a study of T cell clones after liver transplantation. Here immunoSEQ multiplex PCR was the method, and the copy in TCRdb shows in-frame clones only, minus some. The sample shows 85,000 to 130,000 clones, 75% to 85% of them seen only once. Sequenced here: CD4+ T cells from blood, sampled before liver transplant. These TCRs come from a human donor who received a liver transplant.

The chain couples TRBV4-3 to TRBJ1-1, with a tentative D call TRBD1 (5 bases). This CDR3 contains 15 residues. Per the germline V gene, CDR1 is LGHNA and CDR2 is YSLEER. Trimming cost V 0 bases and J 1 base, with 9 bases left between them. The CDR3 is CASSQDQGRNTEAFF. DNA for the CDR3: TGCGCCAGCAGCCAAGATCAGGGAAGGAACACTGAAGCTTTCTTT.

The chain couples TRBV29-1 to TRBJ2-7, with TRBD2 as a possible D gene (6 bases). Per the germline V gene, CDR1 is SQVTM and CDR2 is ANQGSEA. The CDR3 covers 13 residues. With 6 bases removed from V and 2 bases from J, the gap between germline ends came to 14 bases. The CDR3 DNA follows: TGCAGCGTGGGGACTCGGTTAGCCTACGAGCAGTACTTC. Amino acid sequence: CSVGTRLAYEQYF.

The rearrangement links TRBV18 to TRBJ1-2; 8 bases match TRBD1. V lost 0 bases, J lost 8 bases, and 5 bases stayed unmatched. The CDR3 length is 14 residues. CDR1 and CDR2 (germline): KGHSH, LQKENI. The CDR3 spells CASSPPRGRMGYTF. The CDR3 coding sequence is TGTGCCAGCTCACCACCCAGGGGGCGCATGGGCTACACCTTC.

The rearrangement uses TRBV6-1 and TRBJ2-7; possibly TRBD2 for D (6 bases). The V gene lost 7 bases and the J gene lost 2 bases, with 15 bases spanning the gap. Germline-derived CDR1 and CDR2 are MNHNS and SASEGT. This CDR3 has 14 residues. Here the CDR3 DNA reads TGTGCCAGCATAGGAGGGACTCCCACCTACGAGCAGTACTTC. This translates into CASIGGTPTYEQYF.

The chain recombines TRBV6-6 with TRBJ1-5; a weak D match, TRBD1 (5 bases). Germline V CDR1 and CDR2: MNHNY, SVGAGI (reference sequence). CDR3 size: 14 residues. V lost 3 bases, J lost 4 bases, and 10 bases lay in between. The CDR3 loop reads CASSYNPGNQPQHF. The CDR3, as DNA: TGTGCCAGCAGTTATAACCCAGGGAATCAGCCCCAGCATTTT.

The CDR3 here is CASSFLGQVPSYEQYF. CDR3 nucleotides: TGTGCCAGCAGTTTCTTGGGACAGGTACCCTCCTACGAGCAGTACTTC. The rearrangement links TRBV27 to TRBJ2-7; the match to TRBD1 covers 8 bases. Trimming took 3 bases from V and 0 from J; bases not matched to a gene: 7. CDR3 length: 16 amino acids. From germline, CDR1 is MNHEY and CDR2 SMNVEV (reference sequence).

DNA for the CDR3: TGTGCCAGCAGCTTACGGGAGGATCAGCCCCAGCATTTT. The encoded protein is CASSLREDQPQHF. J is TRBJ1-5 and V is TRBV11-2; no reliable D call. The V end lost 2 bases, the J end lost 5 bases, and 7 bases lay between the germline ends. CDR3 size: 13 residues. Looked up from germline, CDR1 is SGHAT and CDR2 is FQNNGV.

This chain links TRBV2 with TRBJ2-7; no definite D call. Trimming removed 7 bases at V and 0 bases at J, with 19 bases between. Germline V gives CDR1 SNHLY, CDR2 FYNNEI. The length of the CDR3 is 16 residues. The CDR3 region is CASMDGTTYRSYEQYF. The CDR3 nucleotides are TGTGCCAGCATGGACGGAACTACCTATCGCTCCTACGAGCAGTACTTC.

The genes are TRBV20-1 and TRBJ2-1; D gene unclear. V gave up 3 bases and J gave up 7 bases, with 7 bases separating them. Germline assignment: CDR1 DFQATT and CDR2 SNEGSKA (reference sequence). The CDR3 consists of 11 residues. The CDR3 DNA is TGCAGTGCTAGCCACCGGAATGAGCAGTTCTTC. Amino acids: CSASHRNEQFF.

This clone was counted once. This chain links TRBV6-1 with TRBJ2-2; TRBD2 matches at 9 bases. This CDR3 is 17 amino acids long. Trimming took 2 bases from V and 2 from J; bases not matched to a gene: 6. The V gene's germline CDR1 is MNHNS and CDR2 SASEGT. DNA of the CDR3: TGTGCCAGCAGTGAACAACCTAGCGGGATTAACACCGGGGAGCTGTTTTTT. As protein: CASSEQPSGINTGELFF.

The V gene is TRBV9, the J gene TRBJ2-1; TRBD2 matches 9 bases. V lost 6 bases to trimming and J lost 4 bases; unmatched junction nucleotides: 8. CDR1 and CDR2 from the germline V gene are SGDLS and YYNGEE. The CDR3 is 15 amino acids. The CDR3 bases are TGTGCCAGCACCCGAACTAGCGGGCTATACAATGAGCAGTTCTTC. This codes for CASTRTSGLYNEQFF.

The chain is built from TRBV15 and TRBJ2-5; TRBD2 might be the D (7 bases). V was cut by 4 bases and J by 5 bases, with 23 bases left in between. Looked up from germline, CDR1 is LNHNV and CDR2 is YYDKDF (reference sequence). The length of the CDR3 is 17 residues. The CDR3 region is CATSNPTGGGARETQYF. The DNA for the CDR3 is TGTGCCACCAGCAATCCCACTGGTGGGGGGGCGCGGGAGACCCAGTACTTC.

The chain couples TRBV5-1 to TRBJ2-7, with TRBD1 identical over 9 bases. In germline, CDR1 is SGHRS, CDR2 YFSETQ. The ends lost 0 bases at V and 4 bases at J; junction bases unmatched: 14. This CDR3 is 18 amino acids long. The CDR3, as DNA: TGCGCCAGCAGCTTGGAACCCCCGGGACAGGGCAGGGTGTACGAGCAGTACTTC. Residues: CASSLEPPGQGRVYEQYF. Using reference TRBV5-1 and TRBJ2-7 for the parts outside the CDR3, the full variable domain is KAGVTQTPRYLIKTRGQQVTLSCSPISGHRSVSWYQQTPGQGLQFLFEYFSETQRNKGNFPGRFSGRQFSNSRSEMNVSTLELGDSALYLCASSLEPPGQGRVYEQYFGPGTRLTVT.

The gene calls are TRBV15 and TRBJ1-2; D is possibly TRBD1 (5 bases). CDR1 LNHNV and CDR2 YYDKDF come from the germline V gene (reference sequence). The V and J ends lost 3 bases and 7 bases respectively, with 15 bases between them. The CDR3 contains 14 residues. The CDR3 region is CATSSKMGLPGYTF. In DNA, the CDR3 is TGTGCCACCAGCAGCAAGATGGGACTTCCTGGCTACACCTTC.

The gene calls are TRBV19 and TRBJ1-6; D is perhaps TRBD1 (5 bases). Germline V gene data show CDR1 as LNHDA and CDR2 as SQIVND (reference sequence). This CDR3 region has 14 residues. Trimming took 6 bases from V and 10 from J, leaving 16 bases between them. CDR3 region: CASRPGRGQSPLHF. DNA of the CDR3: TGTGCCAGTAGGCCGGGACGGGGCCAGTCACCCCTCCACTTT.

V is TRBV7-9 and J is TRBJ1-4; the D gene is possibly TRBD1 (5 bases). With 5 bases removed from V and 8 bases from J, the gap between germline ends came to 15 bases. CDR3 length equals 14 residues. Per germline, CDR1 SEHNR and CDR2 FQNEAQ (reference sequence). CDR3 sequence reads: CASSRTQGGEKLFF. The CDR3 DNA sequence: TGTGCCAGCAGCCGGACCCAGGGAGGGGAAAAACTGTTTTTT.

In this sample, this clone turned up a few times. The rearrangement uses TRBV9 and TRBJ1-5, with D tentatively TRBD1 (6 bases). The CDR3 contains 14 residues. Trimming removed 4 bases from V and 7 bases from J, with 15 bases in between. The germline V gene has CDR1 SGDLS and CDR2 YYNGEE. The CDR3 coding sequence is TGTGCCAGCAGCCTTGGACAGCAACCACAGCCCCAGCATTTT. This codes for CASSLGQQPQPQHF.

The chain employs TRBV5-6 and TRBJ2-7; D is perhaps TRBD1 (6 bases). Looked up from germline, CDR1 is SGHDT and CDR2 is YYEEEE. The CDR3 covers 15 residues. V dropped 2 bases and J dropped 3 bases, with 15 bases sitting between them. The CDR3 here is CASSFPRTEDYEQYF. CDR3 coding DNA: TGTGCCAGCAGCTTTCCCCGGACAGAAGACTACGAGCAGTACTTC.

The chain has TRBV14 and TRBJ1-3; D gene uncertain. Trimming cost V 5 bases and J 2 bases, with 10 bases left between them. CDR3 length: 14 residues. CDR1 is SGHDN and CDR2 is FVKESK in the germline V gene. The CDR3 bases are TGTGCCAGCAGCTCCGCGGCGGCTGGAAACACCATATATTTT. Translation gives CASSSAAAGNTIYF. The full variable domain, its missing parts supplied by reference TRBV14 and TRBJ1-3, is EAGVTQFPSHSVIEKGQTVTLRCDPISGHDNLYWYRRVMGKEIKFLLHFVKESKQDESGMPNNRFLAERTGGTYSTLKVQPAELEDSGVYFCASSSAAAGNTIYFGEGSWLTVV.

The chain combines TRBV10-3 with TRBJ1-1; TRBD1 aligns across 8 bases. The CDR3 has 12 amino acids. Germline CDR1 is ENHRY and CDR2 is SYGVKD. Losses at the gene ends were 8 bases for V and 1 base for J; bases not matched to a gene: 0. This CDR3 is CAIGQGNTEAFF. CDR3 coding DNA: TGTGCCATCGGACAGGGGAACACTGAAGCTTTCTTT.

V is TRBV19 and J is TRBJ2-2, with D possibly TRBD2 on 5 matching bases. Germline lookup yields CDR1 LNHDA and CDR2 SQIVND (reference sequence). V lost 5 bases and J lost 6, with 19 bases in between. The CDR3 is made up of 16 amino acids. CDR3 in amino acids: CASSRPLGWGAGELFF. In DNA form, the CDR3 reads TGTGCCAGTAGTCGCCCTCTAGGGTGGGGAGCCGGGGAGCTGTTTTTT.

This clone is a singleton in its sample. The gene calls are TRBV5-1 and TRBJ2-5; D remains unclear. CDR1 and CDR2 (germline): SGHRS, YFSETQ. V was cut by 5 bases and J by 5 bases, with 19 bases left in between. The CDR3 runs 15 residues. The CDR3 sequence: CASSPRMTAEETQYF. As DNA, the CDR3 is TGCGCCAGCAGTCCCCGGATGACGGCCGAGGAGACCCAGTACTTC.

V is TRBV9 and J is TRBJ2-2; weak D call: TRBD1 (5 bases). Trimming cost V 4 bases and J 3 bases, with 16 bases left between them. The V gene's germline CDR1 is SGDLS and CDR2 YYNGEE. The CDR3 is 16 residues long. The CDR3: CASSPKGFWDTGELFF. The CDR3 DNA reads as TGTGCCAGCAGCCCGAAGGGGTTCTGGGACACCGGGGAGCTGTTTTTT.

The table lists this clone with many counts. The gene calls are TRBV5-6 and TRBJ2-7; possibly TRBD1 or TRBD2 for D (5 bases each). The V gene lost 3 bases and the J gene lost 5 bases, with 6 bases spanning the gap. The CDR3 sequence is 11 residues long. The V gene's germline CDR1 is SGHDT and CDR2 YYEEEE. This CDR3 reads CASSWGNEQYF. The CDR3 nucleotides read TGTGCCAGCAGCTGGGGGAACGAGCAGTACTTC.

The chain couples TRBV28 to TRBJ2-7; TRBD2 agrees at 9 bases. With V trimmed by 1 base and J by 1 base, 2 bases remained unmatched. Looked up from germline, CDR1 is MDHEN and CDR2 is SYDVKM. The CDR3 is 15 amino acids. CDR3 protein: CASSLLTSGSYEQYF. CDR3 DNA: TGTGCCAGCAGTTTATTGACTAGCGGATCCTACGAGCAGTACTTC.

The chain combines TRBV18 with TRBJ1-2; 7 bases align to TRBD1. V was pared by 2 bases and J by 4 bases, with 16 bases of the junction left unmatched. The CDR3 sequence is 18 residues long. The V gene's germline CDR1 is KGHSH and CDR2 LQKENI. CDR3 region: CASSPIKGALKESYGYTF. CDR3 nucleotides: TGTGCCAGCTCACCAATAAAGGGGGCCCTCAAAGAATCCTATGGCTACACCTTC.

The chain is built from TRBV11-2 and TRBJ2-1; perhaps TRBD1 as D (5 bases). Germline values: CDR1 SGHAT, CDR2 FQNNGV. Trimming left V 0 bases short and J 7 bases short, with 19 bases between. The CDR3 has 17 residues. The CDR3 DNA follows: TGTGCCAGCAGCTTAGAGACAGCTTTGGTGGGCCTAAATGAGCAGTTCTTC. Encoded protein: CASSLETALVGLNEQFF. Based on the CDR3 plus reference TRBV11-2 and TRBJ2-1, the full variable domain is EAGVAQSPRYKIIEKRQSVAFWCNPISGHATLYWYQQILGQGPKLLIQFQNNGVVDDSQLPKDRFSAERLKGVDSTLKIQPAKLEDSAVYLCASSLETALVGLNEQFFGPGTRLTVL.

The chain joins TRBV6-5 to TRBJ2-1; the D call may be TRBD1 or TRBD2 (5 bases each). The length of the CDR3 is 14 residues. Germline V gives CDR1 MNHEY, CDR2 SVGAGI. V was cut by 2 bases and J by 5 bases, with 10 bases left in between. This CDR3 reads CASSYRDVDNEQFF. CDR3 nucleotides: TGTGCCAGCAGTTACCGGGACGTAGACAATGAGCAGTTCTTC.

On this clone: The junction departs from germline at one end; a sequencing error may be responsible. The chain joins TRBV6-5 to TRBJ1-2; D unresolved. CDR1 is MNHEY, CDR2 SVGAGI, per germline. The CDR3 spans 13 residues. The CDR3 nucleotides read TGTGCCAGCACTTACTGGGGAGACTATGGCTACACCTTC. As protein: CASTYWGDYGYTF.

The chain carries TRBV6-6 and TRBJ2-7; 9 bases are shared with TRBD1. V was clipped by 6 bases and J by 4 bases; unmatched bases: 7. This CDR3 contains 14 residues. The germline CDR1 and CDR2 sequences are MNHNY and SVGAGI (reference sequence). This chain's CDR3 is CASSRGQGGYEQYF. CDR3 DNA: TGTGCCAGCAGCAGGGGACAGGGAGGGTACGAGCAGTACTTC.

As to this clone: Relative to the germline gene, one junction end is altered; a read error may explain this. In DNA, the CDR3 is TGCAGTGCCTTAAGCCGGGACAGTGGAGGGTTT. Translating gives CSALSRDSGGF. This sequence joins TRBV20-1 and TRBJ1-4; 7 positions agree with TRBD1. The germline gives CDR1 DFQATT, CDR2 SNEGSKA (reference sequence). The CDR3 runs 11 residues.

This clone has only one observation. V gene TRBV6-6 combines with J gene TRBJ2-3; D remains ambiguous. The V end was cut by 5 bases, the J end by 4 bases, with 7 bases between. From germline, CDR1 is MNHNY and CDR2 SVGAGI (reference sequence). The CDR3 totals 12 residues. The CDR3 nucleotides are TGTGCCAGCAGTCCCGGTGCAGATACGCAGTATTTT. Encoded protein: CASSPGADTQYF.